Listed below are T cell receptor beta chains from one sample, sequenced in a study of radiation and T cells in renal cell carcinoma. Profiled with immunoSEQ multiplex PCR; TCRdb holds only in-frame clones, not every one. The data show 100,000 to 150,000 clones, around 83% seen once. The material sequenced was blood, taken from a patient whose treatment included radiotherapy and nephrectomy. The receptors were gathered from an older woman with renal cell carcinoma. Both conserved end residues are part of each CDR3. D genes are given only for firm matches. The size entry is marked missing in some rows and otherwise reads once, few, many or a size class.

once	14	TRBD2	TRBJ2-3	TRBV30	CAWNLAGKGDTQYF	TGTGCCTGGAACCTAGCGGGAAAGGGAGATACGCAGTATTTT
few	14	.	TRBJ2-1	TRBV19	CASSIAYPPIEQFF	TGTGCCAGTAGTATTGCCTACCCTCCCATTGAGCAGTTCTTC
.	14	.	TRBJ2-5	TRBV6-6	CASSLGGQSNSQYF	TGTGCCAGCAGTCTGGGGGGACAGTCGAATTCCCAGTACTTC
few	12	.	TRBJ2-2	TRBV2	CAAPGMGGELFF	TGTGCCGCCCCTGGCATGGGGGGGGAGCTGTTTTTT
.	14	.	TRBJ2-1	TRBV28	CATAPHLSYNEQFF	TGTGCCACCGCGCCCCACCTCTCTTACAATGAGCAGTTCTTC
.	18	.	TRBJ2-2	TRBV5-1	CASSPLGQTRGNTGELFF	TGCGCCAGCAGCCCCCTGGGGCAAACCCGAGGGAACACCGGGGAGCTGTTTTTT
.	13	.	TRBJ2-1	TRBV9	CASSMVDYNEQFF	TGTGCCAGCAGCATGGTCGATTACAATGAGCAGTTCTTC
.	15	.	TRBJ2-7	TRBV28	CASTIREGFTYEQYF	TGTGCCAGCACCATAAGAGAGGGGTTCACCTACGAGCAGTACTTC
.	12	TRBD1	TRBJ2-5	TRBV29-1	CSVAGQGETQYF	TGCAGCGTTGCAGGACAGGGAGAGACCCAGTACTTC
.	16	.	TRBJ2-6	TRBV18	CASSAQGISGANVLTF	TGTGCCAGCTCAGCACAAGGTATTTCTGGGGCCAACGTCCTGACTTTC
few	13	.	TRBJ1-2	TRBV7-3	CAIDRPTNYGYTF	TGTGCCATCGACAGGCCTACTAACTATGGCTACACCTTC
.	18	TRBD2	TRBJ2-1	TRBV19	CASSSHRGLAGDRYEQFF	TGTGCCAGTAGCTCCCACCGCGGACTAGCGGGAGATCGGTATGAGCAGTTCTTC
few	12	.	TRBJ1-4	TRBV7-9	CASSLGTLGLFF	TGTGCCAGCAGCTTAGGGACATTGGGCCTGTTTTTT
.	15	TRBD1	TRBJ1-2	TRBV7-9	CASSSTTGAVYGYTF	TGTGCCAGCAGCTCCACTACAGGGGCCGTCTATGGCTACACCTTC
.	12	TRBD1	TRBJ2-5	TRBV7-9	CASSEDRKAQYF	TGTGCCAGCAGCGAGGACAGGAAGGCCCAGTACTTC
.	15	TRBD2	TRBJ2-7	TRBV29-1	CSVEEGRGRSLEQYF	TGCAGCGTTGAAGAGGGCCGCGGGAGGTCTCTGGAGCAGTACTTC
few	14	TRBD1	TRBJ1-1	TRBV7-9	CASSLDRGPAEAFF	TGTGCCAGCAGCTTGGACAGGGGGCCTGCTGAAGCTTTCTTT
.	14	TRBD1	TRBJ1-1	TRBV9	CASSHRGKKTEAFF	TGTGCCAGCAGTCACAGGGGGAAAAAAACTGAAGCTTTCTTT
.	14	.	TRBJ2-3	TRBV9	CASSVAPQTDTQYF	TGTGCCAGCAGCGTAGCCCCCCAGACAGATACGCAGTATTTT
.	14	.	TRBJ2-1	TRBV2	CASSEGAQGNEQFF	TGTGCCAGCAGTGAGGGGGCGCAAGGGAATGAGCAGTTCTTC
.	15	.	TRBJ2-5	TRBV4-1	CASSQDSRVEETQYF	TGCGCCAGCAGCCAAGATAGCCGGGTTGAAGAGACCCAGTACTTC
.	14	.	TRBJ1-4	TRBV28	CASSLIQTEGKLFF	TGTGCCAGCAGTTTAATACAGACCGAAGGGAAACTGTTTTTT
.	14	TRBD1	TRBJ1-1	TRBV18	CASSRQGMNTEAFF	TGTGCCAGCTCACGACAGGGAATGAACACTGAAGCTTTCTTT
few	15	.	TRBJ1-1	TRBV5-1	CASSPGPGGNTEAFF	TGCGCCAGCAGCCCGGGCCCCGGAGGGAACACTGAAGCTTTCTTT
.	15	TRBD2	TRBJ2-5	TRBV30	CAWIALGVGGETQYF	TGTGCCTGGATCGCCCTCGGGGTCGGGGGGGAGACCCAGTACTTC
.	16	.	TRBJ1-2	TRBV10-3	CASSSTRDLTNYGYTF	TGTGCCAGCAGCTCCACCCGGGACCTAACTAACTATGGCTACACCTTC
.	15	.	TRBJ1-5	TRBV19	CASSPFSGAGQPQHF	TGTGCCAGTAGCCCGTTTAGCGGGGCTGGTCAGCCCCAGCATTTT
.	16	TRBD1	TRBJ2-4	TRBV6-1	CASSEVGQGAKNIQYF	TGTGCCAGCAGTGAAGTGGGACAGGGGGCCAAAAACATTCAGTACTTC
.	18	.	TRBJ2-6	TRBV27	CASAPSGRSFSGANVLTF	TGTGCCAGCGCTCCTTCCGGCAGGTCCTTCTCTGGGGCCAACGTCCTGACTTTC
.	14	.	TRBJ2-1	TRBV7-9	CASKPQRLYNEQFF	TGTGCCAGCAAACCCCAAAGGCTCTACAATGAGCAGTTCTTC
.	15	.	TRBJ2-5	TRBV5-1	CASNQGGTVQETQYF	TGCGCCAGCAACCAGGGGGGGACCGTCCAAGAGACCCAGTACTTC
.	13	.	TRBJ1-3	TRBV19	CASTLGIGNTIYF	TGTGCCAGCACCCTTGGGATTGGAAACACCATATATTTT
.	14	.	TRBJ2-2	TRBV6-5	CASSHSSGTGELFF	TGTGCCAGCAGCCACAGCTCCGGCACCGGGGAGCTGTTTTTT
.	13	.	TRBJ2-1	TRBV30	CAWSVSGYNEQFF	TGTGCCTGGAGTGTATCCGGGTACAATGAGCAGTTCTTC
.	12	.	TRBJ2-7	TRBV5-1	CASSTGVYEQYF	TGCGCCAGCAGCACCGGGGTCTACGAGCAGTACTTC
.	16	TRBD2	TRBJ2-7	TRBV5-6	CASSLDIAGRSYEQYF	TGTGCCAGCAGCCTAGATATAGCGGGGCGGTCCTACGAGCAGTACTTC
many	14	.	TRBJ1-2	TRBV27	CASSFSGTSGGYTF	TGTGCCAGCAGTTTTTCCGGGACCTCAGGTGGCTACACCTTC